This TCR beta chain was found in a study of blood T cell repertoires in COVID-19 (dated by TCRdb to 2020 to 2021). Turning to the overall study: The collaborator samples originated in the United States, Italy and Spain and spanned the acute and convalescent phases of COVID-19. Where HLA class I and class II types were available, the types were taken from metadata supplied by the sample provider, not from assay-based typing. A freely available public database, intended as a resource for researchers studying the immune response to SARS-CoV-2, is where the repertoires were released. Samples were obtained from the ongoing ImmuneRACE study (first 160 participants) and from some 1,300 subjects provided by 6 global collaborators. The sample metadata nearly always contained a de-identified subject ID, COVID-19 status, age in years and sex. Subjects who had been exposed to COVID-19, were actively infected with it, or had recovered from it provided the deeply sampled blood TCRbeta repertoires that made up the dataset. The prospective study material was composed of cDNA or gDNA derived from T cells, B-cell-depleted T cells, or PBMCs.

TCRbeta CDR3 regions were amplified from genomic DNA by means of the immunoSEQ Assay, a bias-controlled multiplex PCR. Turning to the authors' computational methods: The number of nucleated cells in each sample was estimated from the amplification of reference gene primers within the assay. To quantify the absolute abundance of each unique TCRbeta CDR3 rearrangement, sequence reads were collapsed and filtered. For each sample, productive Simpson clonality was calculated by taking the square root of Simpson's diversity index across productive rearrangements. TCRdb took over this immuneACCESS table, retaining in-frame rearrangements with V and J assigned. Such tables are incomplete; in checked studies, under half of the missing clones stem from an unresolved V gene, and the remainder is unexplained. The V and J calls and clone size come from that table; D and trimming were worked out from the DNA. Within this sample are more than 350,000 clones, with 75% to 90% of them counted one time only. The ten largest clones add up to about 1% of the sample.

This clone was seen just once. What antigen it recognizes has not been identified. Base qualities are not provided; no much larger clone lies one nucleotide away. General study outcomes and caveats: The amount of clinical and demographic metadata varied by source and participant and was provided uncurated.

Participants in the prospective study were aged roughly 18 to 100 years, lived in about two dozen United States geographic areas, and enrolled through a virtual design. In the prospective study, cohorts were assigned on the basis of participant-reported clinical history obtained from a screening survey and a study questionnaire. ImmuneRACE Cohort 3 recovered participants were defined by two consecutive negative NP/OP PCR tests, healthcare professional clearance, or symptom resolution. In the prospective study, mobile phlebotomists collected whole blood, serum and a nasopharyngeal or oropharyngeal swab from each participant. Prospective study participants could optionally give additional blood draws and questionnaires over an approximately 2-month period. Before DNA extraction, blood samples from the prospective study were shipped at room temperature or frozen. Including the terminal cysteine and phenylalanine, the CDR3 comprises 15 residues. Just CDR3 DNA is preserved here, 45 bases in frame from base 1. CDR1 and CDR2, per the germline V gene, are MGHDK and SYGVNS. Trimming accounts for 5 bases at V and 12 bases at J, while the number of junction bases matched to no gene is 18.

The specimen sequenced was PBMCs or T cells enriched from blood (not recorded which). Here the chain combines TRBV25-1 and TRBJ1-2; a stretch of 7 junction bases matches TRBD1. The clonotype originates from a man younger than 30 who had recovered from COVID-19. The DNA reads TGTGCCAGCAGTAACTCCGGGACAGCCGAAGGATCGGACACCTTC. Its protein product is CASSNSGTAEGSDTF.